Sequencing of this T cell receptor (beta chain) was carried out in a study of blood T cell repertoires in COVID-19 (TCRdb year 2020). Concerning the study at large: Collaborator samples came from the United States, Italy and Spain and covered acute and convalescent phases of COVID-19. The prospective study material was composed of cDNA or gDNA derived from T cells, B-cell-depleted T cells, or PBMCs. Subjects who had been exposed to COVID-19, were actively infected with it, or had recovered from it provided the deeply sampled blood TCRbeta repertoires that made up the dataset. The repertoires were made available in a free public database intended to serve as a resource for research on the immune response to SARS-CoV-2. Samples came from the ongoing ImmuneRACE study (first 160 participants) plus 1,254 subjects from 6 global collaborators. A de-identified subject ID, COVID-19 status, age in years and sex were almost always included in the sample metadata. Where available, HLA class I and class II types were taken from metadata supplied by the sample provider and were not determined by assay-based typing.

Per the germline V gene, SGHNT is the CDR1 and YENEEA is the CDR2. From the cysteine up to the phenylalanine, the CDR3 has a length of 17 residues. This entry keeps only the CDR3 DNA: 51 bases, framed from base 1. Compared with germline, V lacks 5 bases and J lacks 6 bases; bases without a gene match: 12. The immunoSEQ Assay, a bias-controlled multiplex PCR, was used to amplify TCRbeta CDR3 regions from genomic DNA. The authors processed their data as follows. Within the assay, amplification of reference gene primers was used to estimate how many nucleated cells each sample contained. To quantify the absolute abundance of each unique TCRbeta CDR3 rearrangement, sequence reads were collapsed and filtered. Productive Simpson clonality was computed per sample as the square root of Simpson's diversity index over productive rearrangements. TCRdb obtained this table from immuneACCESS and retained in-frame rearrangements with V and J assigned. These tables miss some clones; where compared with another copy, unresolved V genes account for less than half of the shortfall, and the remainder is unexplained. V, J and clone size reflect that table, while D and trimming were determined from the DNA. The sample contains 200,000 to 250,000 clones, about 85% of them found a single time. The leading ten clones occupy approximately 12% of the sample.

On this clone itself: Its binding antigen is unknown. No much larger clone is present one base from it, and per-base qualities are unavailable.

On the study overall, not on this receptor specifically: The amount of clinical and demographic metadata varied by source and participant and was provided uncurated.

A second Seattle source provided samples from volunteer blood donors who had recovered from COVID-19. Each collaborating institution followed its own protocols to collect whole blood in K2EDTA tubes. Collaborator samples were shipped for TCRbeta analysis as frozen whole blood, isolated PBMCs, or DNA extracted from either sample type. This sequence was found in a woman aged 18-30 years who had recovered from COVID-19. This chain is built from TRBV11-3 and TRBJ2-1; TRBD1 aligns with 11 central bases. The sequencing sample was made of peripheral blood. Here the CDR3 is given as CASSPTRDRGAGNEQFF. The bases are TGTGCCAGCAGCCCCACTCGGGACAGGGGGGCTGGCAATGAGCAGTTCTTC.